Detailed here is one TCR beta chain. Its cognate antigen is unknown. The source of the sample is a study of Graves' ophthalmopathy and Graves' hyperthyroidism. Study outcomes and limitations: Separation of ophthalmopathy from stable hyperthyroidism was achieved by a 13-signature model, at approximately 90% sensitivity and about 81% specificity. Most expanded clonotypes in thyroid above 0.001 frequency also showed up in blood.

Amplifying from RNA transcripts, the study obtained TCR beta CDR3 regions. The first-round RT-PCR employed HTBI primers together with the Qiagen OneStep RT-PCR kit. A multiplex PCR was then performed as the second round. TCRdb reprocessed the multiplex PCR reads via MiXCR and lists one record per CDR3 protein. The table shows about 740,000 distinct CDR3 sequences, with approximately 40% occurring only once. Material for sequencing was peripheral blood. This sequence was found in an adult man with Graves' ophthalmopathy.

CDR3 residues: CASTGTGGSNSPLHF. The CDR3, as DNA: TGTGCCAGCACCGGGACAGGGGGCAGTAATTCACCCCTCCACTTT. The chain couples TRBV2 to TRBJ1-6, with 12 bases that match TRBD1. Germline V gene lookup returns CDR1 SNHLY and CDR2 FYNNEI. This CDR3 region has 15 residues. The ends lost 7 bases at V and 6 bases at J; junction bases unmatched: 4.